Below are 18 T cell receptor beta chains sequenced from a single sample in a study of cytomegalovirus exposure and HLA in healthy donors. Vbeta (60) and Jbeta (13) primers were used in the PCR. The protocol was immunoSEQ multiplex PCR, while the TCRdb copy is restricted to in-frame clones and leaves out a portion. The sample holds approximately 69,000 clones; approximately 74% are singletons and the top ten take about 20%. Sequenced material: PBMCs. These receptors came from a young woman in good health and CMV-seropositive.

V usage is TRBV5-1 and J usage is TRBJ2-3; maybe TRBD1 (5 bases). Germline assignment: CDR1 SGHRS and CDR2 YFSETQ. V was trimmed by 7 bases and J by 2 bases, leaving 14 bases between them. This CDR3 region has 14 residues. For the CDR3, the DNA is TGCGCCAGCTCTAGGGGTACCAACACAGATACGCAGTATTTT. Its protein is CASSRGTNTDTQYF.

This sequence joins TRBV5-6 and TRBJ2-5; D call uncertain. From germline, CDR1 is SGHDT and CDR2 YYEEEE. The CDR3 is 16 amino acids. V was pared by 0 bases and J by 0 bases, with 12 bases between. CDR3 DNA: TGTGCCAGCAGCTTGGAAGCAAGTTGGTACCAAGAGACCCAGTACTTC. Protein sequence: CASSLEASWYQETQYF.

This clone was counted between two and nine times. This rearrangement joins TRBV5-4 to TRBJ2-7, with 8 nucleotides matching TRBD2. Trimming removed 2 bases from V and 3 bases from J; junction bases left unmatched: 7. The CDR3 contains 15 residues. The germline V gene has CDR1 SGHNT and CDR2 YYREEE (reference sequence). In nucleotides, the CDR3 is TGTGCCAGCAGCTTTAGGGCTAGCGGGTTCTACGAGCAGTACTTC. This translates into CASSFRASGFYEQYF.

The rearrangement uses TRBV29-1 and TRBJ1-1; perhaps TRBD1 as D (5 bases). In germline, CDR1 is SQVTM, CDR2 ANQGSEA. The CDR3 extends over 13 amino acids. Trimming took off 0 bases at V and 3 bases at J, with 8 bases between the two ends. Written as DNA, the CDR3 is TGCAGCGTTGAAGACTTCAGGGACACTGAAGCTTTCTTT. Encoded protein: CSVEDFRDTEAFF.

This clone was seen at least ten times. V gene TRBV7-9 combines with J gene TRBJ2-1, with D possibly being TRBD2 (6 bases). Looked up from germline, CDR1 is SEHNR and CDR2 is FQNEAQ (reference sequence). Trimming took 5 bases from V and 7 from J, leaving 18 bases between them. The CDR3 runs 15 residues. CDR3 in amino acids: CASSTGDFTWNEQFF. The CDR3 nucleotides read TGTGCCAGCAGCACCGGGGACTTCACGTGGAATGAGCAGTTCTTC.

V is TRBV7-9 and J is TRBJ2-5; TRBD2 matches at 7 bases. Germline assignment: CDR1 SEHNR and CDR2 FQNEAQ (reference sequence). The CDR3 consists of 14 residues. The junction had 6 bases not matched to a gene; V was cut back by 3 bases and J by 5 bases. The CDR3 DNA sequence: TGTGCCAGCAGCTTTTCCTCCGGGAGGGAGACCCAGTACTTC. This sequence encodes CASSFSSGRETQYF.

The J gene is TRBJ1-1, the V gene TRBV29-1; maybe TRBD1 (6 bases). V lost 7 bases and J 3 bases, leaving 15 bases between the germline ends. Germline V gene lookup returns CDR1 SQVTM and CDR2 ANQGSEA. The CDR3 has 13 amino acids. The CDR3 reads CSAKNRVHTEAFF. The CDR3, as DNA: TGCAGCGCCAAGAACAGGGTTCACACTGAAGCTTTCTTT.

The chain combines TRBV5-1 with TRBJ1-5; 7 positions agree with TRBD1. The CDR3 has 15 amino acids. Looked up from germline, CDR1 is SGHRS and CDR2 is YFSETQ. The trim removed 2 bases at V and 1 base at J, leaving 3 bases unmatched. Here the CDR3 DNA reads TGCGCCAGCAGCTTCGCAGGGGGAAGCAATCAGCCCCAGCATTTT. Its translation is CASSFAGGSNQPQHF. Full variable domain (rest looked up from reference TRBV5-1 and TRBJ1-5): KAGVTQTPRYLIKTRGQQVTLSCSPISGHRSVSWYQQTPGQGLQFLFEYFSETQRNKGNFPGRFSGRQFSNSRSEMNVSTLELGDSALYLCASSFAGGSNQPQHFGDGTRLSIL.

The chain carries TRBV7-2 and TRBJ1-2, with a possible D match to TRBD1 (6 bases). Trimming removed 4 bases from V and 8 bases from J, with 14 bases in between. CDR1 is SGHTA, CDR2 FQGNSA, per germline. This CDR3 has 13 amino acids. The CDR3 region has the DNA TGTGCCAGCAGCTCCAGGACAGAGAAAGGCTACACCTTC. Translation gives CASSSRTEKGYTF.

V and J are TRBV2 and TRBJ2-7; D is unclear. There are 13 residues in the CDR3. V lost 6 bases to trimming and J lost 6 bases, with 15 bases between them. CDR1 is SNHLY, CDR2 FYNNEI, per germline. The CDR3 protein is CASSLTRSREQYF. CDR3 bases: TGTGCCAGCAGCCTCACTCGCTCTCGCGAGCAGTACTTC.

In its sample, this clone was seen a few times. The chain links TRBV29-1 to TRBJ2-3, with 12 bases aligning to TRBD2. The CDR3 spans 16 residues. The germline V gene encodes CDR1 SQVTM and CDR2 ANQGSEA. Trimming cost V 2 bases and J 3 bases; bases outside gene matches: 6. CDR3 nucleotides: TGCAGCGTTGAAAAGTATCTAGCGGGAGGGACAGATACGCAGTATTTT. Translated: CSVEKYLAGGTDTQYF.

This chain joins TRBV4-1 and TRBJ2-7; tentative D call: TRBD2 (5 bases). CDR3 length equals 15 residues. Germline CDR1 MGHRA, CDR2 YSYEKL. With 2 bases removed from V and 0 bases from J, the gap between germline ends came to 11 bases. In nucleotides, the CDR3 is TGCGCCAGCAGCCAAAATCTGGACTCCTCCTACGAGCAGTACTTC. It translates to CASSQNLDSSYEQYF.

This clone has only one observation. Compared with germline, one end of the junction differs, possibly owing to a read error. This rearrangement joins TRBV2 to TRBJ2-5; D may be TRBD1 or TRBD2 (5 bases each). Germline V gene data show CDR1 as SNHLY and CDR2 as FYNNEI. The CDR3 runs 12 residues. The CDR3 DNA reads as TGTGCCGGCAGAGGGGTGGGAGAGACCCAGTACTTC. Amino acids: CAGRGVGETQYF.

The V and J genes are TRBV7-2 and TRBJ2-7, with TRBD2 matching over 9 bases. This CDR3 is 13 amino acids long. Unmatched junction bases numbered 5, after V lost 8 bases and J lost 3 bases. Germline CDR1 is SGHTA and CDR2 is FQGNSA. The CDR3, as DNA: TGTGCCAGCCGGGTTAGCGGGAGCTACGAGCAGTACTTC. Amino acid sequence: CASRVSGSYEQYF.

The CDR3 here is CASSDSFKDTQYF. CDR3 nucleotide sequence: TGTGCCAGCTCAGACAGTTTCAAAGATACGCAGTATTTT. The rearrangement joins TRBV9 to TRBJ2-3, with D possibly being TRBD1 (5 bases). The CDR3 runs to 13 residues. CDR1 is SGDLS, CDR2 YYNGEE, per germline. V was pared by 7 bases and J by 5 bases, with 14 bases between.

There are many counts of this clone. This sequence joins TRBV7-9 and TRBJ2-7; D possibly corresponds to TRBD1 (5 bases). Germline CDR1 and CDR2: SEHNR and FQNEAQ (reference sequence). The V and J ends lost 5 bases and 6 bases respectively, with 17 bases between them. The CDR3 runs to 14 residues. CDR3 sequence: CASSPRGRVFEQYF. The CDR3 bases are TGTGCCAGCAGCCCACGAGGCAGGGTATTCGAGCAGTACTTC.

CDR3 loop: CASTLWGVGYEQYF. The CDR3 DNA reads TGTGCCAGCACTCTCTGGGGGGTTGGATACGAGCAGTACTTC. J is TRBJ2-7 and V is TRBV5-6, with D possibly being TRBD2 (6 bases). The V end lost 6 bases, the J end lost 4 bases, and 17 bases lay between the germline ends. Germline values: CDR1 SGHDT, CDR2 YYEEEE. This CDR3 has 14 residues. The variable domain in full, completed from reference TRBV5-6 and TRBJ2-7, reads DAGVTQSPTHLIKTRGQQVTLRCSPKSGHDTVSWYQQALGQGPQFIFQYYEEEERQRGNFPDRFSGHQFPNYSSELNVNALLLGDSALYLCASTLWGVGYEQYFGPGTRLTVT.

In its sample, this clone was seen a few times. The rearrangement joins TRBV11-2 to TRBJ1-4, with 7 positions matching TRBD1. Germline CDR1 and CDR2: SGHAT and FQNNGV. The CDR3 covers 15 residues. Trimming cost V 6 bases and J 8 bases; bases outside gene matches: 12. The CDR3 nucleotides are TGTGCCAGCAGTGGGTCGACAGGGTCCGGGGAAAAACTGTTTTTT. This sequence encodes CASSGSTGSGEKLFF.